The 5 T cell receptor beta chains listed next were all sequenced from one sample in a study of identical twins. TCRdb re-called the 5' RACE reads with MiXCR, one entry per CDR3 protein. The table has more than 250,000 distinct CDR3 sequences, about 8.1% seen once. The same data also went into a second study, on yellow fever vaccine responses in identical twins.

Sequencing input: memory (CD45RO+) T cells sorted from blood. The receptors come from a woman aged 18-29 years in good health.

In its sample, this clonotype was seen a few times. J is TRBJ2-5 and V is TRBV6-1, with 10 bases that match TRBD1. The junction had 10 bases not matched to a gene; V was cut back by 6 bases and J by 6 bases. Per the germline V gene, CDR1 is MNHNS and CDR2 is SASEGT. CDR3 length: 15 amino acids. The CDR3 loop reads CASSAGTGEVKTQYF. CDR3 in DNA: TGTGCCAGCAGCGCCGGGACAGGGGAGGTCAAGACCCAGTACTTC.

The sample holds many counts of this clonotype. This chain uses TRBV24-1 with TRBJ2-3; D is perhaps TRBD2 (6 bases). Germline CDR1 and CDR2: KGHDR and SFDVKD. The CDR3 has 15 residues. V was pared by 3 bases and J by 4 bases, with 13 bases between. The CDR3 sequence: CATSDGGGIPDTQYF. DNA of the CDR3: TGTGCCACCAGTGATGGCGGCGGGATCCCAGATACGCAGTATTTT.

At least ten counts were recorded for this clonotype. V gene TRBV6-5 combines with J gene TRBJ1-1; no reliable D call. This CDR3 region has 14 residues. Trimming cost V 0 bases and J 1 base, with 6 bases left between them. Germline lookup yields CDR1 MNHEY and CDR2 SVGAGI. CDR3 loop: CASSYSTGNTEAFF. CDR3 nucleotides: TGTGCCAGCAGTTACTCGACGGGGAACACTGAAGCTTTCTTT.

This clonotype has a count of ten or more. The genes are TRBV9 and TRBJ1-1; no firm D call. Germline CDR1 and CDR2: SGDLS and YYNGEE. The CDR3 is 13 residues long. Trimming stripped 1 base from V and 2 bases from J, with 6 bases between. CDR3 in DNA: TGTGCCAGCAGCGTACAGCCCAACACTGAAGCTTTCTTT. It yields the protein CASSVQPNTEAFF.

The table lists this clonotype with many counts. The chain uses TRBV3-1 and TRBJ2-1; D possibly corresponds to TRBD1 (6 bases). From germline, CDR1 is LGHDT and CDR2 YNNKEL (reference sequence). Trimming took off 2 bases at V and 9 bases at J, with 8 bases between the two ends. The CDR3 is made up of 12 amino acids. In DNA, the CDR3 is TGTGCCAGCAGCCAAACACAGGGTGAGCAGTTCTTC. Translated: CASSQTQGEQFF.